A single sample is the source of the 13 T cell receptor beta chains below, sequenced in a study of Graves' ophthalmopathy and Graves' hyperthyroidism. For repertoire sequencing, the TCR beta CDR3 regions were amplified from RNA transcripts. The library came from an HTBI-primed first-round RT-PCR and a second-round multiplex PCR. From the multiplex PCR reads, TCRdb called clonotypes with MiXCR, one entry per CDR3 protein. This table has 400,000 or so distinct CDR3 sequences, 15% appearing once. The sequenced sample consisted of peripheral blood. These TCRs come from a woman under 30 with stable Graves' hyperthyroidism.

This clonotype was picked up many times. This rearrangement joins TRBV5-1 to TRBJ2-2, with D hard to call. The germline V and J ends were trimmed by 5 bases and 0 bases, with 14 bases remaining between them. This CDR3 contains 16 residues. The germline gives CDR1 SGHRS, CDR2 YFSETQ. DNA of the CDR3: TGCGCCAGCAGTCGACACTCCCCCTCGAACACCGGGGAGCTGTTTTTT. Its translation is CASSRHSPSNTGELFF.

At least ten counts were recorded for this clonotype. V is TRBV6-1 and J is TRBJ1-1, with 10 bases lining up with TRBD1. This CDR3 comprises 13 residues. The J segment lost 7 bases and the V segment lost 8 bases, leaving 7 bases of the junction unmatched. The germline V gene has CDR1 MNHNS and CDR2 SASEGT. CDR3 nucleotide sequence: TGTGCCAGCCTTGACAGGGGGCAAGGTGAAGCTTTCTTT. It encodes CASLDRGQGEAFF.

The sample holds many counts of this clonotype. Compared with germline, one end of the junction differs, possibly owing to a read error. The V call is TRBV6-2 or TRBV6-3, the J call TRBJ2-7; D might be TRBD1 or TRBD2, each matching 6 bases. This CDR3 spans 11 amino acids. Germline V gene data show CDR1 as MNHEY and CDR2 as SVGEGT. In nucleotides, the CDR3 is TGTGCCAGCAGCGCCAGGGGAGGACGCCACTTC. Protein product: CASSARGGRHF.

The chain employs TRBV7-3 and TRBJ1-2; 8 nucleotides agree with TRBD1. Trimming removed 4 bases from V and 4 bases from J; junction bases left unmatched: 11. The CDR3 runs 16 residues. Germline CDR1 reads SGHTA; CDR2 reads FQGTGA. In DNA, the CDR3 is TGTGCCAGCAGCTGGCTACCAGGGACAGGTGTCTATGGCTACACCTTC. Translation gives CASSWLPGTGVYGYTF.

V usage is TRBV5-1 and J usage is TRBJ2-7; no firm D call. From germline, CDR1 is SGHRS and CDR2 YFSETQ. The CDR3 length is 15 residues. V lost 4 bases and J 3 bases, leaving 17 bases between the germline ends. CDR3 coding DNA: TGCGCCAGCAGCGTACGGGTGGGGTTCGGCTACGAGCAGTACTTC. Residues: CASSVRVGFGYEQYF.

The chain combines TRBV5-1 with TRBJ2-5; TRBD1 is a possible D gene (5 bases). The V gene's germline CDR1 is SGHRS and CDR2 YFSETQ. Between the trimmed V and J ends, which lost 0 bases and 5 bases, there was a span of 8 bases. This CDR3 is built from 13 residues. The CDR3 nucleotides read TGCGCCAGCAGCTTGGAACAGGCGGAGACCCAGTACTTC. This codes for CASSLEQAETQYF. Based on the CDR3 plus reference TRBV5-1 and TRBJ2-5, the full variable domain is KAGVTQTPRYLIKTRGQQVTLSCSPISGHRSVSWYQQTPGQGLQFLFEYFSETQRNKGNFPGRFSGRQFSNSRSEMNVSTLELGDSALYLCASSLEQAETQYFGPGTRLLVL.

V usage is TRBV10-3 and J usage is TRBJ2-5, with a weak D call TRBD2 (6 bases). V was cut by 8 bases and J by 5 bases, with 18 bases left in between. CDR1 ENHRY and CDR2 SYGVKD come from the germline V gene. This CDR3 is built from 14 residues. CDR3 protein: CAIGGGTDRETQYF. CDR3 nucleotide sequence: TGTGCCATCGGAGGAGGGACGGATCGGGAGACCCAGTACTTC.

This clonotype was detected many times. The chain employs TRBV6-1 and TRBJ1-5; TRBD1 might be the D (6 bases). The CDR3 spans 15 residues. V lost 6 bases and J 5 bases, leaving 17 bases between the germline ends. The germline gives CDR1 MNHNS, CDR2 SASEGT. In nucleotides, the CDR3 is TGTGCCAGCAGAGTACAGGGTATTGGCTATCAGCCCCAGCATTTT. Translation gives CASRVQGIGYQPQHF.

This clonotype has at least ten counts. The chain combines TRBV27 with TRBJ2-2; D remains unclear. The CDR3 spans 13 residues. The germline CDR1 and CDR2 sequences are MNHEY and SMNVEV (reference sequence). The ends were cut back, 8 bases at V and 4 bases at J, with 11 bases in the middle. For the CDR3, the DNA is TGTGCCAGCCGCCCCCCGAGCACCGGGGAGCTGTTTTTT. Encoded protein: CASRPPSTGELFF.

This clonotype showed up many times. The CDR3 DNA follows: TGTGCCAGCAGAGTTTACGAGCAGTACTTC. Amino acids: CASRVYEQYF. This chain connects TRBV2 to TRBJ2-7; no reliable D call. The germline CDR1 and CDR2 sequences are SNHLY and FYNNEI. Trimming took 6 bases from V and 4 from J, leaving 4 bases between them. CDR3 length: 10 residues.

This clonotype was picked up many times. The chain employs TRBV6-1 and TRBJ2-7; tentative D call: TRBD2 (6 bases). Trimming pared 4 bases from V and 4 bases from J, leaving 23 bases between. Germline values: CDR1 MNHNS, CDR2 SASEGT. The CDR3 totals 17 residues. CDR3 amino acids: CASSVPATRGVKYEQYF. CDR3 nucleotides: TGTGCCAGCAGTGTTCCCGCGACTCGCGGGGTGAAATACGAGCAGTACTTC.

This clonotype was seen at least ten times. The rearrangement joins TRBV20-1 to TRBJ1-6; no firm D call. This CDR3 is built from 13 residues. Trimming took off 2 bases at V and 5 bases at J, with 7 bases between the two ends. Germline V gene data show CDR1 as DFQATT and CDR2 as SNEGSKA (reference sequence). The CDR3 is CSARQDDNSPLHF. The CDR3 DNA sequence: TGCAGTGCTAGACAGGACGATAATTCACCCCTCCACTTT.

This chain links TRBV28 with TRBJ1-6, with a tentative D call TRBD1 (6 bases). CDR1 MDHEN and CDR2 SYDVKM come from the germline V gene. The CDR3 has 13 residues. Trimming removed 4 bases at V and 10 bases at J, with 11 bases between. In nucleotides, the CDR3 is TGTGCCAGCAGTTCCCAGGGGTGGTCACCCCTCCACTTT. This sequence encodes CASSSQGWSPLHF.